This TCR beta chain was sequenced for a study of cytomegalovirus exposure and HLA in healthy donors (dated by TCRdb to between 2016 and 2019). Background for the entire study: In an earlier analysis of some 550 of the donors, roughly 300 Gb of sequence data and 95 million to 130 million unique TCR beta sequences from roughly 180 million T cells were reported. HLA typing covered class I and class II loci at four-digit resolution. In addition to the first cohort of 500 to 850 subjects, a separate validation cohort of about 120 different subjects was used. A later analysis re-analyzed previously published TCR beta repertoires from roughly 630 donors and added high-resolution HLA genotyping to study TCR occurrence patterns. Donor age, sex, ethnicity and CMV serostatus were compiled alongside the repertoire data. The number of donors typed differed by locus, with 629-630 for A, B, C, DRB1 and DQB1, 522 for DQA1, 606 for DPA1, and some 440 for DPB1. Every repertoire in the discovery cohort had been generated on one and the same sequencing platform. In the later analysis, no new phenotypic data were used to find candidate immune exposures; instead, reliance was placed on TCR beta sequences and their occurrence across donors. A few DR-DQ haplotypes were treated as single units for association and clustering because of strong linkage in the cohort. To predict cytomegalovirus infection status, the study combined high-throughput TCR immunosequencing, statistical association of individual TCRs with disease status, and machine learning. An earlier analysis of a few hundred of the donors applied high-throughput TCR beta sequencing to assess whether each TCR beta V gene segment acted as functional or pseudogenic. A later genetic analysis used genome-wide SNP genotypes for about 65% of the 666 donors, treating that subset as a discovery cohort. Of the approximately 400 genotyped donors, 65% to 90% fell in the genetic ancestry cluster associated with self-reported Caucasian donors. Among some 400 genotyped donors of the cohort, an average of about 240,000 unique TCR beta nucleotide sequences was sequenced per donor, of which about 19% were non-productive. The study was designed to test whether signatures of past pathogen exposure could be identified by cataloging public T cell receptors. Using immunosequencing, the study profiled T cell repertoires from about 650 subjects and related those repertoires to cytomegalovirus serostatus. Roughly 320 gigabases of sequencing data and 91 million or so unique TCR sequences made up an early release that covered about 640 HLA-typed donors.

The cohort was made up of approximately 670 healthy bone marrow donors. All cohort members were sampled while nominally healthy, although unrecorded immune exposures were likely present. The donor was CMV seronegative and belonged to the group of over 300 seronegative cohort members. A peripheral blood sample was collected from each donor, and TCR beta sequencing was performed on peripheral blood mononuclear cells. The Qiagen DNeasy Blood Extraction Kit was used to extract genomic DNA from the blood cell samples. The CDR3 sequence holds 14 residues, the cysteine and phenylalanine included. Of the read, only the CDR3 DNA is kept; its 42 bases are in frame from base 1. V is shortened by 5 bases, J by 3 bases, and the region joining them spans 17 bases. Taken from the germline V gene (reference sequence), the CDR1 and CDR2 loops are GTSNPN and SVGIG. On this clone: It lacks a known antigen. There are no base qualities to consult, and no much larger clone falls within one base.

General conclusions and limits of the study: A cluster of highly shared sequence variants was judged likely to represent a technical artifact of the sequencing pipeline. Most CMV-associated TCR beta chains appeared to be HLA-restricted in a later analysis, and the HLA associations seemed to be driven largely by CMV exposure. In a later analysis, several top co-occurrence clusters were reported to appear linked to parvovirus B19, influenza, CMV and Epstein-Barr virus. The presence/absence analyses assumed that sequencing depth was roughly uniform across donors, and that assumption may not be true. Broadly in line with IMGT annotations, most TCR beta V segments showed up in productive rearrangements about 90% or about 30% of the time in an earlier analysis of about 500 of the donors. Linkage disequilibrium might explain the correlated functional status among segregating V segments, but an unknown experimental factor could not be ruled out. In both the original and validation cohorts, the classifier was reported to diagnose cytomegalovirus status with high specificity and sensitivity. In vitro tests confirmed that a few of the cytomegalovirus-associated TCR beta chains recognize cytomegalovirus antigens. Because counts were too low, about 15 rarely observed V segments, including chromosome 9 orphons, were left out of the earlier analysis of roughly 600 of the donors. Because some donors lacked HLA typing at each locus, the association tests relied only on the typed subset. V-gene and J-gene trimming of TCR beta chains was associated with a missense DCLRE1C variant in a later genetic analysis, and the association was replicated in an independent cohort. In a later genetic analysis, fewer N-insertions in productive TCRs were reported among donors in an Asian-associated ancestry cluster than the approximately 670-donor mean. In a later analysis, the rate of TCR association differed among HLA loci, with DRB1 alleles having the most associated TCRs and HLA-C alleles having the fewest. Assigning TCR associations to individual alleles was difficult when HLA alleles, especially DR and DQ, strongly co-occurred. Because the 87-base-pair reads could not distinguish some IMGT-functional V segments, including TRBV6-2 and TRBV6-3, those segments were excluded. This cohort had only TCR beta chains sequenced, and the lack of alpha or paired-chain data limited which features could be detected. The authors suggested that the approach could potentially be extended to other disease states and immunological phenotypes. The study listed 150 to 200 TCR beta chains as associated with cytomegalovirus. For the cohort, immune exposure information was limited to CMV serostatus. While some public TCRs were present in many individuals, most TCR sequences turned up only very rarely across donors. A further reported finding was that TCR beta sequences accurately predicted the HLA-A and HLA-B alleles for most subjects in the first cohort. At a false discovery rate of 0.05, a later analysis linked 15,000 to 20,000 TCR beta sequences to specific HLA alleles. In a later analysis, HLA-associated TCR beta chains showed more clonal expansion and lower generation probabilities than non-associated chains that were equally common.

Library preparation used the immunoSEQ multiplex PCR assay. For the multiplex PCR, a mixture combining 60 forward primers for TCR Vbeta segments and 13 reverse primers for TCR Jbeta segments was used. A multiplex PCR assay on genomic DNA amplified the CDR3 region of rearranged TCR beta genes. The amplified TCR beta libraries were sequenced on the Illumina HiSeq System as 87-base-pair reads. Concerning the study's data processing: Across the 500 to 700 repertoires, a later analysis counted approximately 75 million unique TCR beta chains, 8.5 million to 12 million of which were shared by at least two donors. A nearest-neighbor algorithm error-corrected the raw reads and collapsed the reads into unique sequences, merging closely related sequences to remove PCR and sequencing errors. V, D and J gene segments were assigned by aligning CDR3 sequences to IMGT reference sequences. For a sequence to be retained, a match of at least six nucleotides to both a V gene segment and a J gene segment was required. A rearrangement was called productive if the CDR3 had no stop codons and remained in frame with V and J, and every other rearrangement was called non-productive. CDR3 was defined according to IMGT convention as the region running from the second conserved V-encoded cysteine to the conserved J-encoded phenylalanine. The earlier analysis of about 610 of the donors excluded sequences that lacked an unambiguous match to a single V gene segment. An earlier analysis of a few hundred of the donors called V segments functional above 56.7% productive rearrangements and segregating when the between-donor standard deviation exceeded 5%. A statistical classification framework was built to diagnose cytomegalovirus status from the catalog of TCR beta chain sequences. In a later analysis, TCR nucleotide sequences were compared against IMGT/GENE-DB human TR gene sequences so that V and J genes could be assigned. The TCRdist pipeline was used in a later analysis to assign CDR3 sequences and most-parsimonious VDJ recombination scenarios. In a later analysis, every TCR beta chain was defined by the combination of its CDR3 amino acid sequence and its V-gene family, and reads without a unique V-gene family were dropped. In a later analysis, a few hundred highly shared, low-generation-probability nucleotide sequences were removed to address suspected cross-contamination and a sequencing artifact. A later analysis calculated a clonal expansion index for each public chain from normalized within-repertoire ranks of inferred template counts. A later analysis computed generation probabilities with a VDJ recombination model fitted to out-of-frame rearrangements, and checked the results against IGoR. A later analysis scored TCR-TCR, TCR-HLA and TCR-CMV co-occurrence with hypergeometric tests, applying a repertoire-size bias correction to TCR pairs. False discovery rates were estimated in a later analysis by permuting HLA or CMV assignments 20 times. A later analysis grouped co-occurring TCRs with DBSCAN, adding TCRdist sequence similarity when clustering within HLA-allele-positive subsets. Repertoires with fewer than 30,000 or more than 120,000 public chains were left out of co-occurrence clustering, as were five repertoires with anomalous nucleotide sharing. The immuneACCESS repertoire file appears here via TCRdb, limited to in-frame rearrangements. These files lack a portion of the clones; in checked studies, under half of the deficit traces to unresolved V genes, and the cause of the others is not known. The DNA was the basis for D and trimming; V, J and clone size are from that table. The sample yields roughly 150,000 clones; around 81% were counted once. The ten top clones hold around 1% of the sample.

Specimen: PBMCs. This sequence uses TRBV30 and TRBJ2-7; tentative D gene TRBD1, with 6 bases matching. The source is a woman aged 40 to 50 in good health and CMV-seronegative. The DNA sequence follows: TGTGCCTGGGCCTCCACGGGACAAAACTACGAGCAGTACTTC. This sequence encodes CAWASTGQNYEQYF.